This entry is about one T cell receptor (beta chain). The data stem from a study of blood T cell repertoires in COVID-19. Deletions cut 7 bases from V and 0 bases from J, with 13 bases between. The CDR3 sequence is 15 residues long. Germline lookup yields CDR1 MNHEY and CDR2 SMNVEV (reference sequence). Original methodology: Cell counts per sample came from amplifying reference gene primers. Data came from immunoSEQ multiplex PCR; TCRdb stores just in-frame clones and leaves some out. For V, J and clone size, that table is used; D and trimming come from the DNA. In the table there are fewer than 60,000 clones, more than 75% of which are singletons.

This sequence joins TRBV27 and TRBJ2-1; D is ambiguous. The material sequenced was peripheral blood. The TCR sequence derives from a human donor in a cohort sampled during active COVID-19. The DNA of the CDR3 is TGTGCCAGCACCCGCCTGAGTAGCTCCTACAATGAGCAGTTCTTC. This codes for CASTRLSSSYNEQFF.